The T cell receptor (beta chain) under discussion was sequenced for a study of blood T cell repertoires in COVID-19. Study-wide background: Researchers got acute and convalescent COVID-19 samples from the United States, Italy and Spain. The analysed material was cDNA or gDNA that came from T cells, B-cell-depleted T cells, or PBMCs.

Per the original data handling: Cell counts per sample came from amplifying reference gene primers. Clones were sequenced by immunoSEQ multiplex PCR, and TCRdb holds only the in-frame ones, with some missing. V and J calls plus clone size are reproduced from that table; the DNA served to infer D and trimming. Among about 51,000 clones listed, 80% to 90% were seen once. The sequence was collected from a man aged 55 to 70 with acute or convalescent COVID-19. Source material: peripheral blood.

The CDR3 DNA reads as TGTGCCAGTAGTATCGGGCAGGGCTATGGCTACACCTTC. This codes for CASSIGQGYGYTF. The gene calls are TRBV19 and TRBJ1-2, with a weak D call TRBD1 (5 bases). The V gene lost 3 bases and the J gene lost 4 bases, with 9 bases spanning the gap. The germline V gene encodes CDR1 LNHDA and CDR2 SQIVND (reference sequence). The CDR3 contains 13 residues.